This T cell receptor (beta chain) is drawn from a study of T cell responses to AZD1222 COVID-19 vaccine. Whole-study findings and limits: Baseline seropositivity occurred in only a handful of AZD1222 recipients. Sampling captured repertoires only after the peak T cell response.

Some clones are missing from TCRdb's copy, which holds only in-frame ones; the method was immunoSEQ multiplex PCR. The sample consists of about 140,000 clones, just over 90% of them appearing once. Per the germline V gene, CDR1 is LNHDA and CDR2 is SQIVND (reference sequence). CDR3 size: 15 residues. The V end was cut by 5 bases, the J end by 3 bases, with 14 bases between. Regarding this clone: Its antigen is not identified.

The source was peripheral blood, collected on day 0 of MenACWY control vaccination. The origin of this receptor is an adult in good health. The chain recombines TRBV19 with TRBJ1-3; unclear D gene. CDR3 sequence reads: CASSSGHGIGNTIYF. As DNA, the CDR3 is TGTGCCAGTAGTTCGGGCCACGGGATTGGAAACACCATATATTTT.